The 30 T cell receptor beta chains below come from one sample, sequenced in a study of blood T cell repertoires in COVID-19. Using immunoSEQ multiplex PCR, the repertoire was profiled, and TCRdb retains in-frame clones only, with some absent. The repertoire holds some 70,000 clones, around nine tenths seen once, with 2% to 2.5% in the top ten. Sequencing was carried out using peripheral blood. Receptor source: a human donor in a cohort sampled during active COVID-19.

The gene calls are TRBV30 and TRBJ1-2; TRBD1 agrees at 8 bases. J lost 12 bases, V lost 8 bases, and 17 bases had no gene match. Germline V gene sequence: CDR1 GTSNPN, CDR2 SVGIG (reference sequence). CDR3 length: 13 amino acids. The CDR3 region has the DNA TGTGCCACAGACAGGGGCCCGGGGGTTGGGAACACCTTC. This translates into CATDRGPGVGNTF.

This clone was seen once. The gene calls are TRBV19 and TRBJ1-2, with TRBD1 as a possible D gene (5 bases). This CDR3 has 13 residues. Germline values: CDR1 LNHDA, CDR2 SQIVND (reference sequence). V lost 1 base and J lost 7, with 10 bases in between. The CDR3 nucleotides read TGTGCCAGTAGTATAGCAGGGATGCGTGGCTACACCTTC. As protein: CASSIAGMRGYTF.

The rearrangement uses TRBV4-1 and TRBJ1-1, with unresolved D. V gave up 1 base and J gave up 1 base, with 10 bases separating them. The CDR3 is 15 residues long. Germline V gene lookup returns CDR1 MGHRA and CDR2 YSYEKL. CDR3 DNA sequence: TGCGCCAGCAGCCAAGTAGCGACCGCGAACACTGAAGCTTTCTTT. As protein: CASSQVATANTEAFF.

The V and J genes are TRBV5-6 and TRBJ2-7, with a weak D call TRBD2 (6 bases). V was cut by 4 bases and J by 0 bases, with 14 bases left in between. CDR1 and CDR2 from the germline V gene are SGHDT and YYEEEE. The CDR3 covers 15 residues. The CDR3 DNA reads as TGTGCCAGCAGCGCGGGGCAGCTAATCTCCTACGAGCAGTACTTC. Translating it yields CASSAGQLISYEQYF.

This sequence joins TRBV7-6 and TRBJ1-6; D remains ambiguous. Trimming left V 0 bases short and J 7 bases short, with 10 bases between. The V gene's germline CDR1 is SGHVS and CDR2 FNYEAQ. The CDR3 is 15 amino acids. The CDR3, as DNA: TGTGCCAGCAGCTTAGCGCTCGGAGGGAATTCACCCCTCCACTTT. Its protein is CASSLALGGNSPLHF.

The chain couples TRBV5-8 to TRBJ2-2; 7 bases map to TRBD1. V shed 2 bases, J shed 7 bases, and the junction held 8 bases outside the gene matches. CDR3 length: 15 residues. Germline V gene data show CDR1 as SGHTS and CDR2 as YDEGEE. The CDR3 sequence: CASSFRDRVGGELFF. CDR3 in DNA: TGTGCCAGCAGCTTCCGTGACAGGGTGGGCGGGGAGCTGTTTTTT.

The genes are TRBV4-1 and TRBJ2-7, with D possibly TRBD2 on 5 matching bases. This CDR3 is built from 15 residues. Germline V gives CDR1 MGHRA, CDR2 YSYEKL. V was trimmed by 0 bases and J by 4 bases, leaving 13 bases between them. The CDR3 DNA reads as TGCGCCAGCAGCCAAGATCAGCGCCGGACTTACGAGCAGTACTTC. Residues: CASSQDQRRTYEQYF.

The chain combines TRBV6-2 or TRBV6-3 with TRBJ1-1, with 10 bases matching TRBD1. V shed 6 bases and J 5 bases; nucleotides not matched to a gene: 9. The CDR3 is made up of 15 amino acids. CDR1 MNHEY and CDR2 SVGEGT come from the germline V gene. DNA for the CDR3: TGTGCCAGCAGCTCCGGGACAGGGGCCTGGACTGAAGCTTTCTTT. It encodes CASSSGTGAWTEAFF.

The genes are TRBV7-9 and TRBJ2-2; 7 positions agree with TRBD2. After removal of 5 bases from V and 8 bases from J, the junction contained 5 bases not matched to a gene. The CDR3 has 13 amino acids. The germline gives CDR1 SEHNR, CDR2 FQNEAQ (reference sequence). CDR3 loop: CASSRSGGGELFF. CDR3 sequence (DNA): TGTGCCAGCAGCAGATCGGGAGGTGGGGAGCTGTTTTTT.

The chain carries TRBV12-3 or TRBV12-4 and TRBJ2-7, with D possibly matching TRBD1 (6 bases). The V end lost 6 bases, the J end lost 2 bases, and 11 bases lay between the germline ends. The length of the CDR3 is 13 residues. The CDR3: CASRKQGPYEQYF. CDR3 in DNA: TGTGCCAGCAGAAAACAGGGTCCCTACGAGCAGTACTTC.

This clone was observed a single time. The rearrangement joins TRBV12-3 or TRBV12-4 to TRBJ1-2; D perhaps matches TRBD1 (5 bases). The ends were cut back, 3 bases at V and 6 bases at J, with 8 bases in the middle. The CDR3 covers 12 residues. CDR3 loop: CASSFRRDGYTF. CDR3 DNA sequence: TGTGCCAGCAGTTTTCGCAGGGATGGCTACACCTTC.

The rearrangement joins TRBV6-5 to TRBJ2-3; 13 bases line up with TRBD2. V dropped 6 bases and J dropped 6; count of bases not matched to a gene: 6. This CDR3 spans 15 amino acids. CDR1 is MNHEY, CDR2 SVGAGI, per germline. CDR3 protein: CASSRTSGGPDTQYF. The CDR3 DNA sequence: TGTGCCAGCAGCCGGACTAGCGGGGGACCGGATACGCAGTATTTT.

This chain joins TRBV9 and TRBJ1-6, with 7 bases identical to TRBD1. CDR3 size: 15 residues. Unmatched junction bases numbered 6, after V lost 3 bases and J lost 6 bases. Germline V gives CDR1 SGDLS, CDR2 YYNGEE. CDR3 sequence: CASSATGPLNSPLHF. The CDR3 bases are TGTGCCAGCAGCGCGACAGGGCCGCTTAATTCACCCCTCCACTTT.

The chain has TRBV7-8 and TRBJ1-6; maybe TRBD1 (5 bases). This CDR3 is 17 amino acids long. Germline V gives CDR1 SGHVS, CDR2 FQNEAQ. Trimming removed 1 base from V and 7 bases from J, with 17 bases in between. The CDR3 sequence: CASSLDLGGVGNSPLHF. As DNA, the CDR3 is TGTGCCAGCAGCTTAGATCTCGGGGGGGTGGGCAATTCACCCCTCCACTTT.

V and J are TRBV5-5 and TRBJ1-6, with 10 bases lining up with TRBD1. The V and J ends lost 3 bases and 8 bases, in that order; junction bases with no gene match: 5. Germline CDR1 is SGHKS and CDR2 is YYEKEE (reference sequence). The CDR3 spans 15 residues. The CDR3 DNA reads TGTGCCAGCAGCTGGGACAGGGGATATGATTCACCCCTCCACTTT. Translated: CASSWDRGYDSPLHF.

The chain recombines TRBV4-1 with TRBJ2-1; possibly TRBD1 for D (5 bases). Germline CDR1 and CDR2: MGHRA and YSYEKL. This CDR3 comprises 16 residues. V lost 3 bases, J lost 7 bases, and 19 bases lay in between. The CDR3 protein is CASSQPWTSRRNEQFF. Here the CDR3 DNA reads TGCGCCAGCAGCCAGCCCTGGACAAGTCGAAGGAATGAGCAGTTCTTC.

The chain carries TRBV28 and TRBJ1-5; D unresolved. CDR1 and CDR2 (germline): MDHEN, SYDVKM. The CDR3 covers 12 residues. V lost 3 bases to trimming and J lost 7 bases, with 7 bases between them. In DNA, the CDR3 is TGTGCCAGCAGTTTGAGAGGGCAGCCCCAGCATTTT. Translation gives CASSLRGQPQHF.

The V call is TRBV7-2, the J call TRBJ1-1, with no clear D. This CDR3 spans 14 amino acids. Germline CDR1 reads SGHTA; CDR2 reads FQGNSA. Trimming removed 5 bases from V and 6 bases from J, with 16 bases in between. The CDR3 sequence: CASSTTRPMAEAFF. The DNA for the CDR3 is TGTGCCAGCAGCACCACTAGGCCCATGGCTGAAGCTTTCTTT. The entire variable domain, with the rest obtained from reference TRBV7-2 and TRBJ1-1, is as follows: GAGVSQSPSNKVTEKGKDVELRCDPISGHTALYWYRQSLGQGLEFLIYFQGNSAPDKSGLPSDRFSAERTGGSVSTLTIQRTQQEDSAVYLCASSTTRPMAEAFFGQGTRLTVV.

The rearrangement joins TRBV10-3 to TRBJ2-1, with 7 bases lining up with TRBD2. The V gene end was trimmed by 5 bases and the J gene end by 5 bases; junction bases not matched to a gene: 9. Germline V gene lookup returns CDR1 ENHRY and CDR2 SYGVKD. There are 15 residues in the CDR3. The CDR3 bases are TGTGCCATCAGTCGCCTTAGAAGCGGGGACAATGAGCAGTTCTTC. Translation gives CAISRLRSGDNEQFF.

The chain uses TRBV7-2 and TRBJ2-2, with 13 bases lining up with TRBD2. Germline CDR1 reads SGHTA; CDR2 reads FQGNSA. Trimming removed 8 bases from V and 5 bases from J; junction bases left unmatched: 5. The CDR3 loop spans 15 amino acids. In DNA form, the CDR3 reads TGTGCCAGCGCACTAGCGGGAGGGCCGACCGGGGAGCTGTTTTTT. It encodes CASALAGGPTGELFF.

This chain uses TRBV7-9 with TRBJ2-2; D not resolved. Trimming shortened V by 6 bases and J by 4 bases, and 12 bases separated the two germline ends. CDR3 length equals 14 residues. Germline loops: CDR1 SEHNR, CDR2 FQNEAQ (reference sequence). CDR3 sequence reads: CASSFEVGTGELFF. Here the CDR3 DNA reads TGTGCCAGCAGTTTTGAGGTTGGCACCGGGGAGCTGTTTTTT.

The rearrangement joins TRBV6-1 to TRBJ2-7; no definite D call. Germline V gene sequence: CDR1 MNHNS, CDR2 SASEGT. Deletions cut 1 base from V and 4 bases from J, with 11 bases between. CDR3 length equals 14 residues. The DNA of the CDR3 is TGTGCCAGCAGTGAAGAAGTGAGGTGGTACGAGCAGTACTTC. Translation: CASSEEVRWYEQYF.

This clone came up once. This rearrangement joins TRBV5-4 to TRBJ1-1; TRBD1 is a possible D gene (5 bases). Germline lookup yields CDR1 SGHNT and CDR2 YYREEE (reference sequence). This CDR3 is built from 14 residues. Trimming pared 4 bases from V and 0 bases from J, leaving 10 bases between. CDR3 DNA sequence: TGTGCCAGCAGCGAACAGGTTATGAACACTGAAGCTTTCTTT. Its protein product is CASSEQVMNTEAFF.

The rearrangement joins TRBV6-5 to TRBJ1-1; the D is unclear. The CDR3 contains 13 residues. Trimming took 2 bases from V and 7 from J, leaving 11 bases between them. Germline lookup yields CDR1 MNHEY and CDR2 SVGAGI. CDR3 in DNA: TGTGCCAGCAGTTACGCGCGAGGTCTTGAAGCTTTCTTT. Protein product: CASSYARGLEAFF.

The chain joins TRBV28 to TRBJ1-6; 7 bases fit TRBD1. The CDR3 has 15 amino acids. The V segment lost 11 bases and the J segment 4 bases; nucleotides outside the gene matches: 11. Germline V gene data show CDR1 as MDHEN and CDR2 as SYDVKM. Written as DNA, the CDR3 is TGTGCCTCAAGACAGGGCGAGGTTTATAATTCACCCCTCCACTTT. Translated: CASRQGEVYNSPLHF.

This rearrangement joins TRBV15 to TRBJ1-5, with unresolved D. The V end was cut by 2 bases, the J end by 0 bases, with 11 bases between. The CDR3 totals 16 residues. The germline CDR1 and CDR2 sequences are LNHNV and YYDKDF (reference sequence). The CDR3 coding sequence is TGTGCCACCAGCAGACGTGGAGTTGATAGCAATCAGCCCCAGCATTTT. Its translation is CATSRRGVDSNQPQHF.

This sequence joins TRBV7-3 and TRBJ1-1, with unresolved D. The CDR3 extends over 13 amino acids. CDR1 and CDR2 (germline): SGHTA, FQGTGA. The V and J ends lost 3 bases and 4 bases respectively, with 9 bases between them. The CDR3 loop reads CASSFNRGTEAFF. The CDR3 DNA reads TGTGCCAGCAGCTTTAATCGGGGCACTGAAGCTTTCTTT.

The rearrangement joins TRBV3-1 (or the pseudogene TRBV3-2) to TRBJ1-2; TRBD1 might be the D (6 bases). This CDR3 has 14 residues. Germline CDR1 LGHDT, CDR2 YNNKEL (reference sequence). Trimming left V 1 base short and J 3 bases short, with 9 bases between. CDR3 amino acids: CASSQGDKDYGYTF. CDR3 nucleotide sequence: TGTGCCAGCAGCCAAGGGGACAAGGACTATGGCTACACCTTC.

This chain links TRBV2 with TRBJ1-2; possibly TRBD1 for D (5 bases). Germline CDR1 and CDR2: SNHLY and FYNNEI. This CDR3 is 13 amino acids long. Trimming took off 5 bases at V and 3 bases at J, with 10 bases between the two ends. Here the CDR3 DNA reads TGTGCCAGCAGTCCGGGGGGGGACTATGGCTACACCTTC. Translated: CASSPGGDYGYTF.

The genes are TRBV7-9 and TRBJ2-5, with a tentative D call TRBD1 (6 bases). V gave up 7 bases and J gave up 5 bases, with 17 bases separating them. This CDR3 is 14 amino acids long. Germline CDR1 and CDR2: SEHNR and FQNEAQ (reference sequence). The CDR3 bases are TGTGCCAGCACCACCTTACAGGGTGGGGAGACCCAGTACTTC. Translated: CASTTLQGGETQYF.